What follows are 26 T cell receptor beta chains derived from one specimen sequenced in a study of neoadjuvant anti-PD-1 for oral cavity cancer. Method: immunoSEQ multiplex PCR; TCRdb's copy keeps in-frame clones and lacks some. The repertoire holds about 61,000 clones, with roughly three quarters as singletons. This sample comprised PBMCs, obtained before nivolumab (anti-PD-1) treatment. These receptors were obtained from a person between 35 and 79 years old with oral cavity squamous cell carcinoma.

Only a few counts were recorded for this clone. The V call is TRBV2, the J call TRBJ1-2; 9 bases are a match to TRBD1. J lost 5 bases, V lost 4 bases, and 5 bases had no gene match. The CDR3 has 14 residues. Germline loops: CDR1 SNHLY, CDR2 FYNNEI. The CDR3 coding sequence is TGTGCCAGCAGTGTGGGACAGGGAGGGTATGGCTACACCTTC. This translates into CASSVGQGGYGYTF.

The chain joins TRBV10-3 to TRBJ1-1, with D unclear. The CDR3 has 12 residues. V was pared by 4 bases and J by 4 bases, with 7 bases between. Germline-derived CDR1 and CDR2 are ENHRY and SYGVKD. The DNA of the CDR3 is TGTGCCATCAGTGCTTCAACCACTGAAGCTTTCTTT. Protein: CAISASTTEAFF.

The chain couples TRBV7-9 to TRBJ2-7; either TRBD1 or TRBD2 may supply D (5 bases each). The V end was cut by 3 bases, the J end by 3 bases, with 12 bases between. Germline V lookup: CDR1 SEHNR, CDR2 FQNEAQ (reference sequence). This CDR3 is built from 14 residues. CDR3 region: CASSFGRDGYEQYF. The DNA for the CDR3 is TGTGCCAGCAGCTTCGGCCGGGACGGCTACGAGCAGTACTTC.

This rearrangement joins TRBV13 to TRBJ2-2; D is unclear. CDR3 size: 16 residues. V dropped 1 base and J dropped 0 bases, with 9 bases sitting between them. The germline CDR1 and CDR2 sequences are PRHDT and FYEKMQ (reference sequence). The CDR3 DNA reads as TGTGCCAGCAGCTTAGCCGACACCCCGAACACCGGGGAGCTGTTTTTT. Translating gives CASSLADTPNTGELFF.

This clone was recorded a few times. Mismatch with germline at one junction end may stem from a read error. The chain employs TRBV7-7 and TRBJ2-1; 9 bases fit TRBD1. The CDR3 spans 15 residues. The germline V gene encodes CDR1 SSHAT and CDR2 FNYEAQ (reference sequence). The CDR3 bases are TGTGCTAGCAGCTTGGACAGGGGCGCCCACAATGAGCAGTTCTTC. Residues: CASSLDRGAHNEQFF.

The J gene is TRBJ1-2, the V gene TRBV6-5, with D uncertain. V dropped 7 bases and J dropped 1 base, with 10 bases sitting between them. The CDR3 loop spans 13 amino acids. The V gene's germline CDR1 is MNHEY and CDR2 SVGAGI. CDR3 region: CASKVNSNYGYTF. The CDR3 DNA follows: TGTGCCAGCAAGGTTAACAGTAACTATGGCTACACCTTC.

V usage is TRBV6-5 and J usage is TRBJ1-4, with a tentative D call TRBD1 (6 bases). The V gene's germline CDR1 is MNHEY and CDR2 SVGAGI. V was trimmed by 2 bases and J by 5 bases, leaving 12 bases between them. The CDR3 is made up of 15 amino acids. The CDR3 protein is CASSYEGGKNEKLFF. CDR3 coding DNA: TGTGCCAGCAGTTACGAGGGGGGCAAGAATGAAAAACTGTTTTTT.

The chain carries TRBV10-2 and TRBJ1-1; 8 nucleotides match TRBD1. Germline V lookup: CDR1 WSHSY, CDR2 SAAADI. Germline trimming cut 6 bases from V and 5 bases from J; bases unmatched to any gene: 8. CDR3 length equals 14 residues. The CDR3 sequence is CASRVQGVSTEAFF. The CDR3 coding sequence is TGCGCCAGCAGGGTACAGGGGGTGTCGACTGAAGCTTTCTTT.

The rearrangement links TRBV6-1 to TRBJ2-3, with 7 bases lining up with TRBD2. Germline V lookup: CDR1 MNHNS, CDR2 SASEGT. V trimming: 6 bases; J trimming: 0 bases; junction bases outside the gene matches: 6. CDR3 length: 15 amino acids. CDR3 region: CASSEQRGSTDTQYF. The CDR3 nucleotides are TGTGCCAGCAGCGAACAGCGGGGTAGCACAGATACGCAGTATTTT.

J is TRBJ1-3 and V is TRBV5-1; 10 nucleotides align to TRBD1. The CDR3 has 18 amino acids. The ends lost 3 bases at V and 7 bases at J; junction bases unmatched: 16. Germline assignment: CDR1 SGHRS and CDR2 YFSETQ. The CDR3 region has the DNA TGCGCCAGCAGCTCCACCCCGGGACAGGGGTCCGCCGGGAACACCATATATTTT. Translating it yields CASSSTPGQGSAGNTIYF.

This clone was seen a handful of times. The V gene is TRBV7-9, the J gene TRBJ2-7; D is uncertain. Deletions cut 1 base from V and 3 bases from J, with 10 bases between. This CDR3 region has 14 residues. In germline, CDR1 is SEHNR, CDR2 FQNEAQ (reference sequence). In DNA, the CDR3 is TGTGCCAGCAGCTTAGGCGATAATCTCTACGAGCAGTACTTC. This gives the protein CASSLGDNLYEQYF.

CDR3 in DNA: TGTGCCAGCAGCTTAGCTACCGGACGAATCAACTATGGCTACACCTTC. Protein: CASSLATGRINYGYTF. This rearrangement joins TRBV11-2 to TRBJ1-2; D gene uncertain. Trimming took off 1 base at V and 2 bases at J, with 14 bases between the two ends. The germline V gene encodes CDR1 SGHAT and CDR2 FQNNGV. The CDR3 has 16 residues.

This clone was seen a single time. The V and J genes are TRBV27 and TRBJ2-3, with a tentative D call TRBD2 (6 bases). V was pared by 6 bases and J by 0 bases, with 13 bases between. Germline CDR1 MNHEY, CDR2 SMNVEV (reference sequence). This CDR3 is built from 15 residues. DNA of the CDR3: TGTGCCAGCAGAAGGAGGGAAACTAGCACAGATACGCAGTATTTT. This sequence encodes CASRRRETSTDTQYF.

This chain links TRBV6-1 with TRBJ2-7, with 8 bases identical to TRBD1. J lost 2 bases, V lost 5 bases, and 8 bases had no gene match. Germline CDR1 MNHNS, CDR2 SASEGT. The CDR3 contains 15 residues. DNA for the CDR3: TGTGCCAGCAGTACCCAAAGACAGGGGCCCTACGAGCAGTACTTC. This translates into CASSTQRQGPYEQYF.

This clone was observed a handful of times. The chain recombines TRBV6-1 with TRBJ2-7, with TRBD2 matching 10 bases. The junction had 7 bases not matched to a gene; V was cut back by 6 bases and J by 5 bases. CDR1 is MNHNS and CDR2 is SASEGT in the germline V gene. This CDR3 has 14 residues. CDR3 nucleotide sequence: TGTGCCAGCAGGGGTTCTAGCGGGAGTCACGAGCAGTACTTC. This gives the protein CASRGSSGSHEQYF.

This clone occurred once. J is TRBJ2-1 and V is TRBV9; D is possibly TRBD1 (7 bases). The length of the CDR3 is 16 residues. Trimming stripped 3 bases from V and 9 bases from J, with 22 bases between. CDR1 SGDLS and CDR2 YYNGEE come from the germline V gene. The CDR3, as DNA: TGTGCCAGCAGCGCCAGGGGGGCGTGGGTCGGGGCTGAGCAGTTCTTC. Its protein product is CASSARGAWVGAEQFF. Together with reference TRBV9 and TRBJ2-1, the CDR3 gives the full variable domain: DSGVTQTPKHLITATGQRVTLRCSPRSGDLSVYWYQQSLDQGLQFLIQYYNGEERAKGNILERFSAQQFPDLHSELNLSSLELGDSALYFCASSARGAWVGAEQFFGPGTRLTVL.

The V call is TRBV10-3, the J call TRBJ2-1; tentative D call: TRBD1 (5 bases). The V gene's germline CDR1 is ENHRY and CDR2 SYGVKD. The CDR3 extends over 11 amino acids. V was trimmed by 10 bases and J by 9 bases, leaving 13 bases between them. The CDR3 is CANRSRGEQFF. CDR3 bases: TGTGCCAACCGGAGTAGGGGTGAGCAGTTCTTC.

This chain uses TRBV19 with TRBJ1-1, with 11 bases identical to TRBD1. CDR1 and CDR2 (germline): LNHDA, SQIVND (reference sequence). The CDR3 is 14 amino acids. V dropped 5 bases and J dropped 6; count of bases not matched to a gene: 5. CDR3 residues: CASSGQGAEAEAFF. DNA for the CDR3: TGTGCCAGTAGTGGACAGGGGGCTGAAGCTGAAGCTTTCTTT.

The rearrangement joins TRBV7-9 to TRBJ1-1; possible D gene TRBD1, 6 bases. The V gene lost 5 bases and the J gene lost 2 bases, with 18 bases spanning the gap. CDR3 size: 16 residues. Germline V CDR1 and CDR2: SEHNR, FQNEAQ (reference sequence). DNA for the CDR3: TGTGCCAGCAGCGAACCACAGGGAACCCTTAACACTGAAGCTTTCTTT. Protein sequence: CASSEPQGTLNTEAFF. The complete variable domain, with remaining parts taken from reference TRBV7-9 and TRBJ1-1, reads DTGVSQNPRHKITKRGQNVTFRCDPISEHNRLYWYRQTLGQGPEFLTYFQNEAQLEKSRLLSDRFSAERPKGSFSTLEIQRTEQGDSAMYLCASSEPQGTLNTEAFFGQGTRLTVV.

The CDR3 protein is CASRNHGGPSTDTQYF. The CDR3 region has the DNA TGTGCCAGCAGGAATCACGGGGGGCCCAGCACAGATACGCAGTATTTT. The rearrangement joins TRBV6-6 to TRBJ2-3; a possible D gene is TRBD2 (7 bases). Between the trimmed V and J ends, which lost 6 bases and 0 bases, there was a span of 16 bases. The germline gives CDR1 MNHNY, CDR2 SVGAGI (reference sequence). There are 16 residues in the CDR3.

The chain couples TRBV11-2 to TRBJ1-2, with unresolved D. CDR1 and CDR2 (germline): SGHAT, FQNNGV. The CDR3 totals 13 residues. Trimming left V 3 bases short and J 4 bases short, with 9 bases between. The CDR3 is CASSLGWSYGYTF. In DNA form, the CDR3 reads TGTGCCAGCAGCTTGGGATGGTCCTATGGCTACACCTTC.

V usage is TRBV25-1 and J usage is TRBJ2-7, with D tentatively TRBD1 or TRBD2 (5 bases each). Germline values: CDR1 MGHDK, CDR2 SYGVNS. The CDR3 covers 15 residues. V was shortened by 6 bases and J by 7 bases, with 22 bases between the two germline ends. CDR3 DNA sequence: TGTGCCAGCAGCGCCGGGACGGCCGTCCTAGAGGAGCAGTACTTC. Amino acid sequence: CASSAGTAVLEEQYF.

The V call is TRBV30, the J call TRBJ2-1, with D unresolved. V was trimmed by 8 bases and J by 13 bases, leaving 12 bases between them. The CDR3 length is 9 residues. Germline assignment: CDR1 GTSNPN and CDR2 SVGIG (reference sequence). The CDR3: CAAWVHQFF. The CDR3 DNA reads TGTGCCGCGTGGGTCCACCAGTTCTTC.

The table lists this clone with a few counts. V usage is TRBV10-1 and J usage is TRBJ1-3; D not resolved. Germline loops: CDR1 WNHNN, CDR2 SYGVQD (reference sequence). V lost 2 bases to trimming and J lost 0 bases, with 8 bases between them. This CDR3 is 15 amino acids long. The CDR3 DNA sequence: TGCGCCAGCAGTGAGCTTTCAGGCTCTGGAAACACCATATATTTT. It translates to CASSELSGSGNTIYF.

The chain recombines TRBV6-1 with TRBJ2-4, with 10 bases that match TRBD2. CDR1 and CDR2 (germline): MNHNS, SASEGT. J was trimmed by 7 bases and V by 2 bases; bases with no gene match: 11. The CDR3 covers 17 residues. CDR3 residues: CASSEIGLAGERNIQYF. In DNA form, the CDR3 reads TGTGCCAGCAGTGAAATAGGGCTAGCGGGGGAGAGGAACATTCAGTACTTC.

The rearrangement joins TRBV29-1 to TRBJ2-1; 9 nucleotides line up with TRBD2. Per the germline V gene, CDR1 is SQVTM and CDR2 is ANQGSEA. Trimming took 6 bases from V and 4 from J; bases not matched to a gene: 10. The CDR3 totals 15 residues. The CDR3, as DNA: TGCAGCGTCGACCGTAGCGGGAGTTCTTACAATGAGCAGTTCTTC. Its protein is CSVDRSGSSYNEQFF.